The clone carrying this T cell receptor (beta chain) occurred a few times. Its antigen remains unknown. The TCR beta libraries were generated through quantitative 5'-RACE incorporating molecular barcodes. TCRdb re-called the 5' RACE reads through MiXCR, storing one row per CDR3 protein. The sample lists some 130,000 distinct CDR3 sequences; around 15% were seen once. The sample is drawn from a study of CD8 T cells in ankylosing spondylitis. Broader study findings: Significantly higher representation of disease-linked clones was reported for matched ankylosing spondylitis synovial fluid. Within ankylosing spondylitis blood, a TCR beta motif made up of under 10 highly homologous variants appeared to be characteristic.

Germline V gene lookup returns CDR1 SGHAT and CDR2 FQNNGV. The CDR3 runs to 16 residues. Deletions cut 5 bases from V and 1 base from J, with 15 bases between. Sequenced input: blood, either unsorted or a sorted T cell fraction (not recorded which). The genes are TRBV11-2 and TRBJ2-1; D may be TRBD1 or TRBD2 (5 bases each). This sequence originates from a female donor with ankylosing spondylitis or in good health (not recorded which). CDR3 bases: TGTGCCAGCAGCAAAACCGGGACCGATTCCTACAATGAGCAGTTCTTC. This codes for CASSKTGTDSYNEQFF. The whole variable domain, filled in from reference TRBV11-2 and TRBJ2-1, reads EAGVAQSPRYKIIEKRQSVAFWCNPISGHATLYWYQQILGQGPKLLIQFQNNGVVDDSQLPKDRFSAERLKGVDSTLKIQPAKLEDSAVYLCASSKTGTDSYNEQFFGPGTRLTVL.